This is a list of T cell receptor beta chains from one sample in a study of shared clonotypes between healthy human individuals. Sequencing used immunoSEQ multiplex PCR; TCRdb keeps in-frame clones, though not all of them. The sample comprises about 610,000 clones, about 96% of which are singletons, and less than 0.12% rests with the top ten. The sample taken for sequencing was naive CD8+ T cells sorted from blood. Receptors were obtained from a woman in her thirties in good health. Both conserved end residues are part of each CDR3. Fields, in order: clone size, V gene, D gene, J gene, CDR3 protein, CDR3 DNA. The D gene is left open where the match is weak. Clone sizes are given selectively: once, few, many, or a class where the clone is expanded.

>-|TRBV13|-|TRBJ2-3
CASSSQGITSTDTQYF
TGTGCCAGCAGCTCCCAGGGGATAACTAGCACAGATACGCAGTATTTT
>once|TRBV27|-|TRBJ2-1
CASSLSGSYNEQFF
TGTGCCAGCAGTCTCTCTGGGAGCTACAATGAGCAGTTCTTC
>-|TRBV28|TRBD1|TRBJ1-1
CASSLARGKLNTEAFF
TGTGCCAGCAGTTTGGCCAGGGGGAAGTTGAATACTGAAGCTTTCTTT
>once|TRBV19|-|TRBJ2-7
CASSIPEGVNEQYF
TGTGCCAGTAGTATTCCTGAGGGGGTCAACGAGCAGTACTTC
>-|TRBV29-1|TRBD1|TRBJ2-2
CSAPGTGPGELFF
TGCAGCGCCCCCGGGACAGGGCCCGGGGAGCTGTTTTTT
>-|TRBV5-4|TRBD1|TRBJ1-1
CASKPQGNRGTEAFF
TGTGCCAGCAAGCCGCAAGGGAACAGGGGCACTGAAGCTTTCTTT
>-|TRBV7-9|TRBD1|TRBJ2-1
CASSRTGENEQFF
TGTGCCAGCAGCCGGACAGGGGAGAATGAGCAGTTCTTC
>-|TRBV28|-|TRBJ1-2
CASSRRTYGYTF
TGTGCCAGCAGTAGGAGGACCTATGGCTACACCTTC
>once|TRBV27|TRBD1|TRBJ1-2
CASSLSEGANYGYTF
TGTGCCAGCAGTTTATCGGAGGGGGCGAACTATGGCTACACCTTC
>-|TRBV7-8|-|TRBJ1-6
CASSPTGGVSPLHF
TGTGCCAGCAGCCCGACAGGTGGAGTTTCACCCCTCCACTTT
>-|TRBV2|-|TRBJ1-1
CASSEGRDTEAFF
TGTGCCAGCAGTGAGGGAAGAGACACTGAAGCTTTCTTT
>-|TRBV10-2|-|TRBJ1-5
CASSERELGPNQPQHF
TGCGCCAGCAGTGAGAGGGAACTGGGCCCCAATCAGCCCCAGCATTTT
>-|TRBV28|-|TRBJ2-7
CASSFGQTYEQYF
TGTGCCAGCAGTTTCGGACAGACCTACGAGCAGTACTTC
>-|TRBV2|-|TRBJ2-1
CASSESVAGGYNEQFF
TGTGCCAGCAGTGAGTCGGTAGCCGGTGGGTACAATGAGCAGTTCTTC
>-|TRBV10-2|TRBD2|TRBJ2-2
CASSDTSGPYTGELFF
TGCGCCAGCAGTGATACTAGCGGGCCTTACACCGGGGAGCTGTTTTTT
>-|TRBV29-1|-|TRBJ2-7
CSVEGGAGAYEQYF
TGCAGCGTTGAAGGGGGGGCAGGGGCCTACGAGCAGTACTTC
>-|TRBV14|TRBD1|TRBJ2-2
CASSLTGAATGELFF
TGTGCCAGCAGCTTGACAGGGGCGGCCACCGGGGAGCTGTTTTTT
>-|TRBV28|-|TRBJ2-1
CASRTTSYNEQFF
TGTGCCAGCAGAACAACCTCCTACAATGAGCAGTTCTTC
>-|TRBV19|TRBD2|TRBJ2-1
CASSIEGSGNYNEQFF
TGTGCCAGTAGTATAGAGGGTAGCGGGAACTACAATGAGCAGTTCTTC
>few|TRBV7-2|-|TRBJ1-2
CASSVVGGSRPNYGYTF
TGTGCCAGCAGCGTCGTAGGAGGATCTCGACCCAACTATGGCTACACCTTC
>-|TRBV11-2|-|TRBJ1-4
CASSLDWGLSNEKLFF
TGTGCCAGCAGCTTAGATTGGGGTTTGTCTAATGAAAAACTGTTTTTT
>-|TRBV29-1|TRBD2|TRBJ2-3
CSVEDSGGAADTQYF
TGCAGCGTTGAGGATAGCGGGGGGGCGGCAGATACGCAGTATTTT
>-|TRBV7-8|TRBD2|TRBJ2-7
CASSFSGISYEQYF
TGTGCCAGCAGCTTCAGCGGGATTTCATACGAGCAGTACTTC
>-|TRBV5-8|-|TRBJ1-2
CASSFWALGYTF
TGTGCCAGCTCGTTCTGGGCTCTTGGCTACACCTTC
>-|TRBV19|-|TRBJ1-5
CASMEGMNYQPQHF
TGTGCCTCCATGGAAGGAATGAACTATCAGCCCCAGCATTTT
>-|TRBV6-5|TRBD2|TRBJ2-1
CASSYSGLAGGGEQFF
TGTGCCAGCAGTTACTCCGGCCTAGCGGGAGGAGGCGAGCAGTTCTTC
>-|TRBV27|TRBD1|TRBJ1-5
CASGLGQTNQPQHF
TGTGCCAGCGGGCTGGGACAGACAAATCAGCCCCAGCATTTT
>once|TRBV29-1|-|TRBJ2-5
CSVEDGVWGQETQYF
TGCAGCGTTGAAGATGGGGTTTGGGGCCAAGAGACCCAGTACTTC
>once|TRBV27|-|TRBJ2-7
CASTPGPNLEQYF
TGTGCCAGCACCCCGGGGCCTAACCTCGAGCAGTACTTC
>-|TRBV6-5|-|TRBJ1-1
CASSSGVISNTEAFF
TGTGCCAGCAGTTCCGGAGTCATTTCGAACACTGAAGCTTTCTTT
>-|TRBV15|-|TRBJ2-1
CATSRQDYNEQFF
TGTGCCACCAGCAGACAGGATTACAATGAGCAGTTCTTC
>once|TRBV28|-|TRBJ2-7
CASTTWSGTISYEQYF
TGTGCCAGCACCACCTGGTCGGGAACTATTTCCTACGAGCAGTACTTC
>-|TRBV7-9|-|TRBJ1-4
CASIGVGLKLFF
TGTGCCAGCATCGGGGTAGGGTTAAAACTGTTTTTT
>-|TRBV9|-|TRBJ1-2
CASSVFRNANYGYTF
TGTGCCAGCAGCGTATTCCGGAATGCTAACTATGGCTACACCTTC
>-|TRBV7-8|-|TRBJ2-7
CASSTSGTTSEYEQYF
TGTGCCAGCAGCACCTCCGGGACCACCTCGGAATACGAGCAGTACTTC
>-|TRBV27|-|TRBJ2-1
CASSLFAGASSYNEQFF
TGTGCCAGCAGTTTATTTGCGGGCGCCTCCTCCTACAATGAGCAGTTCTTC
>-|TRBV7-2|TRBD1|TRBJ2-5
CASSPQGQARETQYF
TGTGCCAGCAGCCCACAAGGACAGGCTAGAGAGACCCAGTACTTC
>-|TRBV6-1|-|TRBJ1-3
CASAYGNTIYF
TGTGCCAGTGCTTATGGAAACACCATATATTTT
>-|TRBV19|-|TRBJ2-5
CATKGEKETQYF
TGTGCCACCAAAGGGGAAAAAGAGACCCAGTACTTC
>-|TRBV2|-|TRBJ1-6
CASRDSMTGRDYNSPLHF
TGTGCCAGCAGGGACTCAATGACAGGCCGAGATTATAATTCACCCCTCCACTTT
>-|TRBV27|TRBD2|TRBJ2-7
CASSSGTSGSYEQYF
TGTGCCAGCAGTTCCGGGACTAGCGGGAGCTACGAGCAGTACTTC
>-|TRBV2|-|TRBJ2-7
CASSEGPAYEQYF
TGTGCCAGCAGTGAAGGACCGGCCTACGAGCAGTACTTC
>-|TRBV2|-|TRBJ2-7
CASSGSSYEQYF
TGTGCCAGCAGTGGTTCGTCCTACGAGCAGTACTTC
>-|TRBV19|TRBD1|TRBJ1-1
CASSTSPGTGTEAFF
TGTGCCAGTAGTACTAGTCCCGGGACAGGGACCGAAGCTTTCTTT
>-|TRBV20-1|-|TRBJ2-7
CSASQNYEQYF
TGCAGTGCTAGTCAAAACTACGAGCAGTACTTC
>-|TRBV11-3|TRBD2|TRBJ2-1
CASSLGTSGEQFF
TGTGCCAGCAGCTTAGGGACTAGCGGTGAGCAGTTCTTC
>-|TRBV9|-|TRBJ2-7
CASSATVGEQYF
TGTGCCAGCAGCGCGACAGTTGGCGAGCAGTACTTC
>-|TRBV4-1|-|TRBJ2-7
CASSPFPASRGYEQYF
TGCGCCAGCAGCCCTTTTCCCGCTAGTCGCGGCTACGAGCAGTACTTC
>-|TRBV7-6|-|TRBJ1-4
CASSRGAVVEKLFF
TGTGCCAGCAGCCGGGGAGCGGTAGTAGAAAAACTGTTTTTT
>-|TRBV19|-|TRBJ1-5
CASSIVGGVIQPQHF
TGTGCCAGTAGTATAGTAGGGGGGGTAATTCAGCCCCAGCATTTT
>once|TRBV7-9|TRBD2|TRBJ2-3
CASSSGTSDADTQYF
TGTGCCAGCAGCTCCGGGACTAGCGACGCAGATACGCAGTATTTT
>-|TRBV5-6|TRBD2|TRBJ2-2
CASSPGLAEGFTGELFF
TGTGCCAGCAGCCCGGGACTAGCGGAGGGGTTCACCGGGGAGCTGTTTTTT
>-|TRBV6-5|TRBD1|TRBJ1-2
CASKLGQGYGYTF
TGTGCCAGCAAACTCGGACAGGGTTATGGCTACACCTTC
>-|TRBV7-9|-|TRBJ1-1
CASTSVGTEAFF
TGTGCCAGCACCTCAGTGGGCACTGAAGCTTTCTTT
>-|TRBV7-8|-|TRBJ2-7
CASSPITGPTYEQYF
TGTGCCAGCAGCCCGATAACCGGGCCCACCTACGAGCAGTACTTC
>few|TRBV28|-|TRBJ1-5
CASGTGGQPQHF
TGTGCCAGCGGTACTGGGGGTCAGCCCCAGCATTTT
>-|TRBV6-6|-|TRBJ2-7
CASSYSNVVEQYF
TGTGCCAGCAGTTACTCGAACGTCGTCGAGCAGTACTTC
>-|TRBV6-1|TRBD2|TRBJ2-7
CASSTSGSLGYEQYF
TGTGCCAGCAGTACTAGCGGGAGTTTAGGGTACGAGCAGTACTTC
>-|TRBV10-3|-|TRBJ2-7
CAISESAGLEQYF
TGTGCCATCAGTGAGTCGGCAGGCCTCGAGCAGTACTTC
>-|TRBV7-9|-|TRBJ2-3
CASREGGTDTQYF
TGTGCCAGCAGGGAGGGAGGCACAGATACGCAGTATTTT